This is a list of T cell receptor beta chains from one sample in a study of Ad26.COV2.S vaccination and SARS-CoV-2 variants. TCRdb keeps only in-frame clones here, not all; method: immunoSEQ multiplex PCR. The table lists 350,000 to 550,000 clones, nearly 90% of them singletons. Sequencing was performed on peripheral blood, taken in a trial of Ad26.COV2.S vaccine versus placebo. These receptors were taken from a person aged 18-65 years who received the Ad26.COV2.S COVID-19 vaccine or a placebo. Each CDR3 is given with its conserved first and last residue. D genes are given only for firm matches. Not every row has a clone size; where given, it reads once, few, many or a size class.

D	size	V	J	DNA	CDR3
TRBD2	-	TRBV7-8	TRBJ2-2	TGTGCCAGCAGCTATGCTAGCGGGAGGGTTCGCACCGGGGAGCTGTTTTTT	CASSYASGRVRTGELFF
-	-	TRBV28	TRBJ1-2	TGTGCCAGCAGTTTATCGTCAGGGACCTATGGCTACACCTTC	CASSLSSGTYGYTF
-	once	TRBV28	TRBJ2-7	TGTGCCAGCAGTTTAGGTCCGGACACCCGTTCTTACGAGCAGTACTTC	CASSLGPDTRSYEQYF
-	-	TRBV9	TRBJ1-6	TGTGCCAGCAGCGTAGCCCCAAGAGTGGAGGGAGATTCACCCCTCCACTTT	CASSVAPRVEGDSPLHF
-	-	TRBV9	TRBJ1-2	TGTGCCAGCAGCGTAGACAGTTTCTATGGCTACACCTTC	CASSVDSFYGYTF
-	-	TRBV24-1	TRBJ1-2	TGTGCCACCAGTGAGTACCAGGGCGGCTACACCTTC	CATSEYQGGYTF
-	-	TRBV5-3	TRBJ2-5	TGTGCCAGAAGCTCCACTAGGGCAGAGACCCAGTACTTC	CARSSTRAETQYF
-	once	TRBV6-2/TRBV6-3	TRBJ1-6	TGTGCCAGCCGCCGAAGGAATTCACCCCTCCACTTT	CASRRRNSPLHF
-	-	TRBV5-1	TRBJ2-2	TGCGCCAGCAGCTTGGCTCCAGCCTCGAACACCGGGGAGCTGTTTTTT	CASSLAPASNTGELFF
TRBD1	-	TRBV19	TRBJ2-1	TGTGCCAGTAGTATCCGGGACAGGGGCAGGGATGAGCAGTTCTTC	CASSIRDRGRDEQFF
-	-	TRBV28	TRBJ2-5	TGTGCCAGCAGTGACCCAGGGAGAGAGACCCAGTACTTC	CASSDPGRETQYF
-	-	TRBV5-1	TRBJ2-7	TGCGCCAGCAGCTTGTATGACAGTATGGGGAGGGAGCAGTACTTC	CASSLYDSMGREQYF
TRBD1	-	TRBV6-4	TRBJ2-5	TGTGCCAGCAGGGGAGGACAGGGGCCCTACTATAGCCTCCAAGAGACCCAGTACTTC	CASRGGQGPYYSLQETQYF